The rows below give T cell receptor beta chains drawn from one sample of a study of T cells after yellow fever vaccination. TCRdb called the 5' RACE reads again in MiXCR, with one record for every CDR3 protein. The data show approximately 580,000 distinct CDR3 sequences, about a sixth seen once. Sample: PBMCs, taken 5 to 6 days after the first yellow fever vaccination. The source of these receptors is a man aged 18 to 29 who received the YFV17D yellow fever vaccine. Each CDR3 is given with its conserved first and last residue. A D gene is named only where the DNA matches it firmly. Only some rows state a clone size, as once, few, many or a class for expanded clones.

>TRBV18|TRBD2|NA|TRBJ2-1
CASSPPTGGAAYEQFF
TGTGCCAGCTCACCACCAACGGGGGGTGCAGCTTATGAGCAGTTCTTC
>TRBV19|TRBD1|NA|TRBJ1-1
CASSNHRGWSEAFF
TGTGCCAGTAGCAACCACAGGGGTTGGTCTGAAGCTTTCTTT
>TRBV20-1|NA|few|TRBJ1-2
CSGTVRYGYTF
TGCAGTGGAACAGTTCGATATGGCTACACCTTC
>TRBV6-2/TRBV6-3|TRBD1|NA|TRBJ2-3
CASSYEGADGDTQYF
TGTGCCAGCAGTTACGAGGGGGCGGATGGTGATACGCAGTATTTT
>TRBV5-1|TRBD1|NA|TRBJ1-1
CASSLSTGQATEAFF
TGCGCCAGCAGCTTATCGACAGGGCAAGCCACTGAAGCTTTCTTT
>TRBV4-1|NA|few|TRBJ1-4
CASTEVVGEKLFF
TGCGCCAGCACCGAAGTAGTGGGTGAAAAACTGTTTTTT
>TRBV5-1|NA|few|TRBJ1-6
CASSSPREDSPLHF
TGCGCCAGCAGCTCGCCTAGGGAGGATTCACCCCTCCACTTT
>TRBV2|NA|few|TRBJ1-1
CASSIQGGRNTEAFF
TGTGCCAGCAGTATACAGGGCGGCAGGAACACTGAAGCTTTCTTT
>TRBV3-1|NA|NA|TRBJ2-1
CASSQISGLEQFF
TGTGCCAGCAGCCAAATAAGCGGCCTGGAGCAGTTCTTC
>TRBV3-1|NA|few|TRBJ2-5
CASSQDSEIGWGTQYF
TGTGCCAGCAGCCAAGATTCAGAGATAGGGTGGGGGACCCAGTACTTC
>TRBV5-1|NA|few|TRBJ2-5
CASSLDAERTQYF
TGCGCCAGCAGCTTGGATGCCGAACGCACCCAGTACTTC
>TRBV20-1|NA|NA|TRBJ2-5
CSARDPPRFLYF
TGCAGTGCTAGAGATCCGCCCCGTTTTCTATACTTC
>TRBV4-3|NA|NA|TRBJ2-1
CASSQPGAYNEQFF
TGCGCCAGCAGCCAACCGGGGGCTTACAATGAGCAGTTCTTC
>TRBV20-1|NA|NA|TRBJ2-1
CSAIPGPYNEQFF
TGCAGTGCTATACCGGGGCCCTACAATGAGCAGTTCTTC
>TRBV7-6|NA|few|TRBJ1-6
CASSPDLGPHRNSPLHF
TGTGCCAGCAGCCCTGACTTGGGCCCCCACCGTAATTCACCCCTCCACTTT
>TRBV7-2|TRBD1|NA|TRBJ2-1
CASSEPGTVSYNEQFF
TGTGCCAGCAGCGAGCCCGGGACAGTCTCCTACAATGAGCAGTTCTTC
>TRBV11-2|NA|NA|TRBJ1-6
CASSTVGRREPLNSPLHF
TGTGCCAGCAGCACTGTCGGGAGAAGGGAGCCCCTTAATTCACCCCTCCACTTT
>TRBV5-1|NA|NA|TRBJ1-2
CASRKVGASNYGYTF
TGCGCCAGCAGGAAAGTAGGGGCTTCTAACTATGGCTACACCTTC
>TRBV12-3/TRBV12-4|NA|NA|TRBJ2-3
CASSLVSVVADTQYF
TGTGCCAGCAGTTTAGTTAGCGTGGTAGCAGATACGCAGTATTTT
>TRBV18|TRBD2|NA|TRBJ2-7
CASSPQLASYEQYF
TGTGCCAGCTCACCCCAACTAGCGTCCTACGAGCAGTACTTC
>TRBV6-1|NA|few|TRBJ1-2
CASSEAPFGGVLRGYTF
TGTGCCAGCAGTGAAGCGCCCTTCGGGGGGGTCCTTCGAGGCTACACCTTC
>TRBV5-1|TRBD1|few|TRBJ2-1
CASSLGHRGHDEQFF
TGCGCCAGCAGCTTGGGTCACAGGGGGCATGATGAGCAGTTCTTC
>TRBV10-3|NA|few|TRBJ1-3
CAISEGESSGNTIYF
TGTGCCATCAGTGAGGGGGAGAGCTCTGGAAACACCATATATTTT
>TRBV12-3/TRBV12-4|TRBD2|NA|TRBJ2-5
CASSLLSGGAQETQYF
TGTGCCAGCAGTTTACTGAGCGGGGGGGCCCAGGAGACCCAGTACTTC
>TRBV7-2|NA|NA|TRBJ1-1
CASSGEGLYTEAFF
TGTGCCAGCAGCGGAGAGGGGTTGTACACTGAAGCTTTCTTT
>TRBV2|NA|NA|TRBJ2-2
CASRVVTGELFF
TGTGCCAGCAGAGTAGTTACCGGGGAGCTGTTTTTT
>TRBV6-1|TRBD1|few|TRBJ2-2
CASSVAGQGHGELFF
TGTGCCAGCAGTGTCGCGGGACAGGGACACGGGGAGCTGTTTTTT
>TRBV15|TRBD1|NA|TRBJ2-7
CATSRAAGQGNEQYF
TGTGCCACCAGCAGAGCCGCGGGACAGGGGAACGAGCAGTACTTC
>TRBV12-3/TRBV12-4|TRBD1|NA|TRBJ2-1
CASSNPGQGAVEQFF
TGTGCCAGCAGCAATCCGGGACAGGGGGCCGTTGAGCAGTTCTTC
>TRBV7-2|NA|NA|TRBJ1-2
CASSSFRGVNHGYTF
TGTGCCAGCAGCTCCTTTCGTGGCGTAAACCATGGCTACACCTTC
>TRBV19|NA|NA|TRBJ1-1
CASRVTRDTEAFF
TGTGCCAGTAGAGTCACCCGGGACACTGAAGCTTTCTTT
>TRBV6-5|NA|few|TRBJ2-7
CASSSDESSYEQYF
TGTGCCAGCAGTTCCGACGAGAGCTCCTACGAGCAGTACTTC
>TRBV6-2/TRBV6-3|NA|few|TRBJ1-2
CASSFDLGYGYTF
TGTGCCAGCAGTTTTGACCTAGGCTATGGCTACACCTTC
>TRBV12-3/TRBV12-4|TRBD2|few|TRBJ2-1
CASSGLAGVPYNEQFF
TGTGCCAGCAGTGGGTTAGCGGGGGTCCCCTACAATGAGCAGTTCTTC
>TRBV6-1|NA|few|TRBJ2-2
CASTLPEGSRELFF
TGTGCCAGCACTCTACCAGAGGGCTCCCGGGAGCTGTTTTTT
>TRBV19|TRBD1|many|TRBJ2-1
CASSISGQGTYNEQFF
TGTGCCAGTAGTATATCGGGACAGGGCACCTACAATGAGCAGTTCTTC
>TRBV20-1|NA|NA|TRBJ2-2
CSAMRVDTGELFF
TGCAGTGCGATGAGGGTAGACACCGGGGAGCTGTTTTTT
>TRBV2|NA|many|TRBJ2-1
CASIRLMAYNEQFF
TGTGCCAGCATTAGATTGATGGCCTACAATGAGCAGTTCTTC
>TRBV7-9|NA|few|TRBJ2-2
CASSLAPSLPGELFF
TGTGCCAGCAGCTTAGCCCCCAGTCTTCCCGGGGAGCTGTTTTTT
>TRBV29-1|NA|NA|TRBJ1-2
CSVGGQPNYGYTF
TGCAGCGTCGGTGGACAGCCGAACTATGGCTACACCTTC
>TRBV6-5|NA|NA|TRBJ2-7
CASSYTYSYEQYF
TGTGCCAGCAGTTACACCTACTCCTACGAGCAGTACTTC
>TRBV7-2|NA|NA|TRBJ2-7
CASSLGIAALSYEQYF
TGTGCCAGCAGCTTAGGGATAGCGGCCCTCTCCTACGAGCAGTACTTC
>TRBV4-3|NA|NA|TRBJ1-5
CASSRTRRYSNQPQHF
TGCGCCAGCAGCCGAACGAGACGGTATAGCAATCAGCCCCAGCATTTT
>TRBV5-5|NA|NA|TRBJ1-6
CASRQGLSGSPLHF
TGTGCCAGCAGACAAGGACTTTCCGGTTCACCCCTCCACTTT
>TRBV4-1|NA|few|TRBJ2-1
CASSQDTGDEQFF
TGCGCCAGCAGCCAAGACACGGGGGATGAGCAGTTCTTC
>TRBV20-1|NA|NA|TRBJ2-3
CSAGVTGVRTDTQYF
TGCAGTGCCGGCGTGACGGGAGTACGCACAGATACGCAGTATTTT
>TRBV4-1|NA|few|TRBJ1-1
CASSHGDRKGSNTEAFF
TGCGCCAGCAGCCACGGGGACCGCAAGGGATCCAACACTGAAGCTTTCTTT
>TRBV12-3/TRBV12-4|TRBD1|few|TRBJ1-1
CASSLTGGFTEAFF
TGTGCCAGCAGTTTGACAGGGGGCTTTACTGAAGCTTTCTTT
>TRBV4-3|TRBD1|few|TRBJ2-3
CASSQGAGTGTDTQYF
TGCGCCAGCAGCCAGGGAGCCGGGACAGGCACAGATACGCAGTATTTT
>TRBV29-1|NA|many|TRBJ2-7
CSVRTSPLEYF
TGCAGCGTTAGGACCAGCCCCCTGGAGTACTTC
>TRBV18|NA|few|TRBJ2-5
CASSPMGKQETQYF
TGTGCCAGCTCCCCCATGGGCAAACAAGAGACCCAGTACTTC
>TRBV7-6|NA|few|TRBJ1-1
CASSLRDTWNTEAFF
TGTGCCAGCAGCCTGAGGGACACTTGGAACACTGAAGCTTTCTTT
>TRBV27|TRBD1|NA|TRBJ2-7
CASSYRGRVYEQYF
TGTGCCAGCAGCTACAGGGGAAGGGTCTACGAGCAGTACTTC
>TRBV20-1|NA|NA|TRBJ2-2
CSAYAQGYVTGELFF
TGCAGTGCGTACGCACAGGGATACGTCACCGGGGAGCTGTTTTTT
>TRBV7-3|TRBD2|NA|TRBJ2-1
CASSGGLAGYNEQFF
TGTGCCAGCAGCGGAGGACTAGCGGGTTACAATGAGCAGTTCTTC
>TRBV19|NA|NA|TRBJ1-5
CAISGTDQHF
TGTGCCATAAGTGGGACGGATCAGCATTTT
>TRBV20-1|NA|NA|TRBJ2-5
CSAIPRWAFEETQYF
TGCAGTGCGATACCACGGTGGGCATTCGAGGAGACCCAGTACTTC
>TRBV6-6|NA|NA|TRBJ1-5
CASSFGIDQPQHF
TGTGCCAGCAGTTTCGGTATTGATCAGCCCCAGCATTTT